Following are 15 T cell receptor beta chains from one sample sequenced in a study of beta chain features in type 1 diabetes. The study's findings and limits: People with Type 1 diabetes carried modestly yet significantly shorter TCRB CDR3s in all four CD4+ subsets.

Expressed TCRB transcripts got sequenced, as all isolated RNA was reverse transcribed. The assay was immunoSEQ multiplex PCR, and TCRdb's table has in-frame clones only and misses some. The table includes 250,000 to 300,000 clones, roughly 25% detected once. Their cognate antigens are unknown. The sequencing sample was made of naive CD4+ T cells from blood. These receptor sequences come from a woman aged 25 to 45 with type 1 diabetes.

The table lists this clone with a few counts. The gene calls are TRBV29-1 and TRBJ2-7, with a possible D match to TRBD1 (6 bases). Trimming took 4 bases from V and 2 from J, leaving 12 bases between them. Germline CDR1 is SQVTM and CDR2 is ANQGSEA. There are 13 residues in the CDR3. The CDR3 sequence is CSVGSGVTYEQYF. The CDR3 bases are TGCAGCGTTGGTTCAGGGGTCACCTACGAGCAGTACTTC.

This sequence joins TRBV28 and TRBJ1-1; D remains ambiguous. This CDR3 comprises 14 residues. Trimming cost V 5 bases and J 0 bases, with 10 bases left between them. Germline loops: CDR1 MDHEN, CDR2 SYDVKM. DNA for the CDR3: TGTGCCAGCAGTCGACGGAGCATGAACACTGAAGCTTTCTTT. It specifies CASSRRSMNTEAFF. The full variable domain, rest sourced from reference TRBV28 and TRBJ1-1, is DVKVTQSSRYLVKRTGEKVFLECVQDMDHENMFWYRQDPGLGLRLIYFSYDVKMKEKGDIPEGYSVSREKKERFSLILESASTNQTSMYLCASSRRSMNTEAFFGQGTRLTVV.

The genes are TRBV5-4 and TRBJ2-5; 10 positions agree with TRBD1. The CDR3 spans 16 residues. Germline CDR1 SGHNT, CDR2 YYREEE (reference sequence). V shed 3 bases, J shed 2 bases, and the junction held 7 bases outside the gene matches. The chain's CDR3 is CASSSGTGDWQETQYF. The CDR3 region has the DNA TGTGCCAGCAGCTCCGGGACAGGGGATTGGCAAGAGACCCAGTACTTC.

This chain connects TRBV6-4 to TRBJ2-3, with 7 nucleotides matching TRBD2. V trimming: 4 bases; J trimming: 6 bases; junction bases outside the gene matches: 7. From germline, CDR1 is MRHNA and CDR2 SNTAGT. CDR3 length equals 14 residues. The CDR3 DNA is TGTGCCAGCAGTGTGGCGGGAGAGGGGGATACGCAGTATTTT. The encoded protein is CASSVAGEGDTQYF.

This clone was seen a few times. The chain links TRBV30 to TRBJ1-1; the D is unclear. The CDR3 length is 11 residues. V lost 1 base, J lost 5 bases, and 5 bases lay in between. In germline, CDR1 is GTSNPN, CDR2 SVGIG (reference sequence). CDR3 DNA sequence: TGTGCCTGGAGTGGGCTGACTGAAGCTTTCTTT. Translation: CAWSGLTEAFF. The entire variable domain, with the rest obtained from reference TRBV30 and TRBJ1-1, is as follows: SQTIHQWPATLVQPVGSPLSLECTVEGTSNPNLYWYRQAAGRGLQLLFYSVGIGQISSEVPQNLSASRPQDRQFILSSKKLLLSDSGFYLCAWSGLTEAFFGQGTRLTVV.

The chain carries TRBV5-1 and TRBJ2-7; D ambiguous. Germline V gene sequence: CDR1 SGHRS, CDR2 YFSETQ. This CDR3 has 12 amino acids. Trimming removed 4 bases from V and 3 bases from J, with 8 bases in between. The CDR3 sequence: CASSEYYYEQYF. CDR3 sequence (DNA): TGCGCCAGCAGCGAGTACTACTACGAGCAGTACTTC.

The sample holds a few counts of this clone. This chain connects TRBV10-3 to TRBJ2-7; 9 bases line up with TRBD1. In germline, CDR1 is ENHRY, CDR2 SYGVKD. The J segment lost 2 bases and the V segment lost 7 bases, leaving 6 bases of the junction unmatched. The CDR3 totals 14 residues. Here the CDR3 reads CAITRTGATYEQYF. CDR3 DNA: TGTGCCATCACCCGGACAGGGGCAACCTACGAGCAGTACTTC.

The V gene is TRBV7-9, the J gene TRBJ2-7; D not resolved. Trimming removed 2 bases from V and 7 bases from J, with 6 bases in between. Germline V gene data show CDR1 as SEHNR and CDR2 as FQNEAQ (reference sequence). This CDR3 region has 11 residues. The chain's CDR3 is CASSLMQEQYF. CDR3 nucleotide sequence: TGTGCCAGCAGCTTAATGCAGGAGCAGTACTTC.

The genes are TRBV30 and TRBJ2-3, with D possibly being TRBD2 (5 bases). Trimming cost V 8 bases and J 1 base, with 13 bases left between them. This CDR3 is built from 13 residues. Germline values: CDR1 GTSNPN, CDR2 SVGIG (reference sequence). The CDR3, as DNA: TGTGCCCGGCTAGCAAAAGGCACAGATACGCAGTATTTT. As protein: CARLAKGTDTQYF.

The sample holds a few counts of this clone. The chain carries TRBV6-6 and TRBJ2-2; TRBD1 might be the D (6 bases). The CDR3 covers 16 residues. Germline CDR1 MNHNY, CDR2 SVGAGI (reference sequence). Trimming removed 0 bases at V and 3 bases at J, with 11 bases between. The DNA for the CDR3 is TGTGCCAGCAGTTACTCCGACAGGATCTACACCGGGGAGCTGTTTTTT. This encodes CASSYSDRIYTGELFF.

The rearrangement links TRBV25-1 to TRBJ2-1, with 8 bases that match TRBD1. The CDR3 is 18 residues long. Germline V gene data show CDR1 as MGHDK and CDR2 as SYGVNS. V trimming: 5 bases; J trimming: 8 bases; junction bases outside the gene matches: 20. In nucleotides, the CDR3 is TGTGCCAGCAGTAGCCCTACGACAGGGGTCCGCATGGAGGATGAGCAGTTCTTC. Translation: CASSSPTTGVRMEDEQFF.

This chain joins TRBV4-1 and TRBJ1-4; 10 bases agree with TRBD1. CDR3 length equals 15 residues. The ends lost 2 bases at V and 6 bases at J; junction bases unmatched: 3. In germline, CDR1 is MGHRA, CDR2 YSYEKL. The CDR3 region has the DNA TGCGCCAGCAGCCAAAGGACAGGGGGTGATGAAAAACTGTTTTTT. This sequence encodes CASSQRTGGDEKLFF.

In its sample, this clone was seen a few times. This rearrangement joins TRBV7-9 to TRBJ2-7; TRBD2 agrees at 8 bases. The trim removed 8 bases at V and 0 bases at J, leaving 9 bases unmatched. The CDR3 runs to 15 residues. Germline V CDR1 and CDR2: SEHNR, FQNEAQ (reference sequence). CDR3 in DNA: TGTGCCAGCGGATTCCTAGCGGGCCCCTCCTACGAGCAGTACTTC. Its translation: CASGFLAGPSYEQYF. Drawing the rest from reference TRBV7-9 and TRBJ2-7, the complete variable domain is DTGVSQNPRHKITKRGQNVTFRCDPISEHNRLYWYRQTLGQGPEFLTYFQNEAQLEKSRLLSDRFSAERPKGSFSTLEIQRTEQGDSAMYLCASGFLAGPSYEQYFGPGTRLTVT.

The rearrangement uses TRBV10-3 and TRBJ2-7, with 7 bases identical to TRBD1. CDR3 size: 15 residues. In germline, CDR1 is ENHRY, CDR2 SYGVKD. V gave up 6 bases and J gave up 0 bases; unmatched junction bases: 8. DNA of the CDR3: TGTGCCATCAGGGCCCCCGGGACAGCCTCCTACGAGCAGTACTTC. It is translated as CAIRAPGTASYEQYF.

In its sample, this clone was seen a few times. This chain joins TRBV29-1 and TRBJ2-1, with D possibly matching TRBD1 (5 bases). The V end lost 6 bases, the J end lost 0 bases, and 15 bases lay between the germline ends. Germline CDR1 and CDR2: SQVTM and ANQGSEA. This CDR3 contains 15 residues. The CDR3 here is CSVARQTGSYNEQFF. The CDR3 DNA reads TGCAGCGTCGCCCGACAGACCGGCTCCTACAATGAGCAGTTCTTC.